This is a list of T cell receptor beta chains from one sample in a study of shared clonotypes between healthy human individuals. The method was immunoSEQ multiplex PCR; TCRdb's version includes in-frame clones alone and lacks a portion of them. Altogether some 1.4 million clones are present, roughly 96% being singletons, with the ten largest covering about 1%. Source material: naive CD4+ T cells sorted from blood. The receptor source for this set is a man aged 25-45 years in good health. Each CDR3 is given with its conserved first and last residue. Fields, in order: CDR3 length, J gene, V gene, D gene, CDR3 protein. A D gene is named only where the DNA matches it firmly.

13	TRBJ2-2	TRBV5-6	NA	CASSFGLTGELFF
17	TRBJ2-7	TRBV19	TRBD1	CASSTRDRGSRTYEQYF
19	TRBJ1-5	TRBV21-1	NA	CASSSLSDSRTFQNQPQHF
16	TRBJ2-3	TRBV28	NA	CASSFVRAGGTDTQYF
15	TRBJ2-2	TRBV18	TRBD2	CASSETGGIAGELFF
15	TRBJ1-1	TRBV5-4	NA	CASSLGRQENTEAFF
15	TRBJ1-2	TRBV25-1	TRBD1	CASSELGQGFYGYTF
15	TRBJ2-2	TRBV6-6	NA	CASSYTGLAPGELFF
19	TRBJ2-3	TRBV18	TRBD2	CASSQRTTGLAGGVDTQYF
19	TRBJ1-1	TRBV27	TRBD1	CASSLTRMWDSGQNTEAFF
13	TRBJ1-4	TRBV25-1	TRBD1	CASSSGGGGKLFF
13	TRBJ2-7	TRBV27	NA	CASSPLGRLEQYF
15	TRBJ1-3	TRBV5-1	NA	CASSPGGVGGNTIYF
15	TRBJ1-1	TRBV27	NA	CASRGAGTDSTEAFF
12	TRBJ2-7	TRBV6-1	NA	CASSGHGYEQYF
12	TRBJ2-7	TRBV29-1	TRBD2	CSAGTSDYEQYF
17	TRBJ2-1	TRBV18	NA	CASSPNIRDPINNEQFF
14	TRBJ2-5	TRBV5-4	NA	CASSPKDRPETQYF
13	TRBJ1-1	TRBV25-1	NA	CASSELSGTEAFF
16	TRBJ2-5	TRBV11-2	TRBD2	CASSLVVGGPGETQYF
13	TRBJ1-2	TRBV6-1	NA	CASSEAAPIGYTF
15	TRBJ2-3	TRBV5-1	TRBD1	CASSPGQARIDTQYF
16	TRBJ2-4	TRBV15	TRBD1	CATSRTGSAAKNIQYF
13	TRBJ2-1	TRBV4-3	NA	CASSQGPWNEQFF
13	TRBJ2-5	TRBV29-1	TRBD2	CSVAGGVKETQYF
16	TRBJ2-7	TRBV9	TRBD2	CASSVRRVAGTYEQYF
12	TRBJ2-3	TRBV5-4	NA	CASSSIANTQYF
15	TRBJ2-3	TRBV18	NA	CASSPLGVVTDTQYF
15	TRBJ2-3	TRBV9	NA	CASSVFGASTDTQYF
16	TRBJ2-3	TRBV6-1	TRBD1	CASSEGGGPRTHTQYF
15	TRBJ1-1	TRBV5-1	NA	CASSPGTIRNTEAFF
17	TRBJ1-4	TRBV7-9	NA	CASSLWGRKISNEKLFF
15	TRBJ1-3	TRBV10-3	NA	CAISDFVESGNTIYF
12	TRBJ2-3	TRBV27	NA	CASSFGGSGQYF
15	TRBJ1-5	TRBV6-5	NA	CASSPGGTRHQPQHF
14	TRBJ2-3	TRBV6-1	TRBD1	CASSEDRVADTQYF
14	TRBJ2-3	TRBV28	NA	CASREPGPLNTQYF
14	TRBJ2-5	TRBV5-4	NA	CASGGGGGRQTQYF
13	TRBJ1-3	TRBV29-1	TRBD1	CSVDSGGGNTIYF
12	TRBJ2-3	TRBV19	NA	CASSILGDTQYF
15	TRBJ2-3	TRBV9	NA	CASSVGGSDTDTQYF
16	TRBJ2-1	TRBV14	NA	CASSQAWTSSYNEQFF
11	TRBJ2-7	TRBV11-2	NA	CASSPSYEQYF
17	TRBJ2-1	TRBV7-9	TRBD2	CASSPLAGDTLHNEQFF
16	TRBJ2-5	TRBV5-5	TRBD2	CASSSGVAGYQETQYF
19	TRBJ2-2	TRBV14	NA	CASSHQQGLLTDDTGELFF
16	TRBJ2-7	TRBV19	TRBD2	CASSILGGSLVNEQYF
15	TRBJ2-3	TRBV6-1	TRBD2	CASKYREVNGDTQYF
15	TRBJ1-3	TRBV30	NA	CAWSVNPFSGNTIYF
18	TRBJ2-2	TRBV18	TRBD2	CASSLQGRLAGFTGELFF
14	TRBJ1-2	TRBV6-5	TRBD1	CASRGQARNYGYTF
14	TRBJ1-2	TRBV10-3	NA	CAISESYGNYGYTF
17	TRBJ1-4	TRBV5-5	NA	CASSLAGAGATNEKLFF
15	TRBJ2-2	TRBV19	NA	CASREWTAETGELFF
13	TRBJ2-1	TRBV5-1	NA	CASSRTKDNEQFF
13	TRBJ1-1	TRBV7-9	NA	CASSPRPNTEAFF
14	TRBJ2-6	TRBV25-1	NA	CASSGRAGQNVLTF